This TCR beta chain derives from a study of T cell responses to AZD1222 COVID-19 vaccine. The V gene lost 8 bases and the J gene lost 1 base, with 3 bases spanning the gap. Germline CDR1 reads MDHEN; CDR2 reads SYDVKM. The CDR3 is made up of 11 amino acids. TCRdb's copy holds only in-frame clones and misses some; the assay was immunoSEQ multiplex PCR. The sample lists about 110,000 clones; 70% to 90% were seen once. This specimen consisted of peripheral blood, obtained 28 days after the second AZD1222 dose. This TCR derives from an adult who received the AZD1222 COVID-19 vaccine. The genes are TRBV28 and TRBJ1-5; D gene ambiguous. In nucleotides, the CDR3 is TGTGCCAGCGGGAGCAATCAGCCCCAGCATTTT. Translated, it gives CASGSNQPQHF.